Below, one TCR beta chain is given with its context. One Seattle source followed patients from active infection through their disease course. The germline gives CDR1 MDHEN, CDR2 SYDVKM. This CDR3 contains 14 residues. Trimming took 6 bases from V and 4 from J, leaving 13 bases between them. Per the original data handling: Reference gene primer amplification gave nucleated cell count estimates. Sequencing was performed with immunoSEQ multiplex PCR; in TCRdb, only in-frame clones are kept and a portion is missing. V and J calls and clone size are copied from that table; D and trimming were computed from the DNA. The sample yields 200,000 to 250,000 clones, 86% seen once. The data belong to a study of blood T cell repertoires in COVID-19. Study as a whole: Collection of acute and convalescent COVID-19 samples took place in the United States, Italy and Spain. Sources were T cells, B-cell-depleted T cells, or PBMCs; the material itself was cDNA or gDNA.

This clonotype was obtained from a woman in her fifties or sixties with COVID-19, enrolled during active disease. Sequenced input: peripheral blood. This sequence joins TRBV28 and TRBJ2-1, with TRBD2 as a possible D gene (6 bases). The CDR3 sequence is CASSPPGGYNEQFF. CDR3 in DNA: TGTGCCAGCAGCCCTCCTGGGGGGTACAATGAGCAGTTCTTC.